These 19 T cell receptor beta chains originate from one sample sequenced in a study of T-cell memory formation after mild COVID-19. TCRdb re-derived calls from the 5' RACE reads in MiXCR, one entry per CDR3 protein. This table holds under 110,000 distinct CDR3 sequences, over 15% found once. What was sequenced was PBMCs or a T cell subset sorted from them (not recorded which). These TCRs come from an adult woman who had mild COVID-19 (a few samples of this study predate the infection). Cell type and time point are not known.

This clonotype was found a few times. The rearrangement links TRBV5-1 to TRBJ2-3, with 8 nucleotides matching TRBD1. The V gene's germline CDR1 is SGHRS and CDR2 YFSETQ. The CDR3 totals 15 residues. Germline trimming cut 1 base from V and 6 bases from J; bases unmatched to any gene: 7. The CDR3 DNA follows: TGCGCCAGCAGCTTGATAGCAGGGGGCAAGGATACGCAGTATTTT. Protein sequence: CASSLIAGGKDTQYF.

The chain recombines TRBV7-9 with TRBJ2-5; D may be TRBD1 or TRBD2 (7 bases each). The germline V gene has CDR1 SEHNR and CDR2 FQNEAQ (reference sequence). Trimming stripped 5 bases from V and 2 bases from J, with 15 bases between. CDR3 length: 15 residues. CDR3 sequence: CASSPGGTEQETQYF. The CDR3 region has the DNA TGTGCCAGCAGCCCCGGGGGGACAGAGCAAGAGACCCAGTACTTC. Complete variable domain (other parts from reference TRBV7-9 and TRBJ2-5): DTGVSQNPRHKITKRGQNVTFRCDPISEHNRLYWYRQTLGQGPEFLTYFQNEAQLEKSRLLSDRFSAERPKGSFSTLEIQRTEQGDSAMYLCASSPGGTEQETQYFGPGTRLLVL.

The V and J genes are TRBV4-1 and TRBJ2-1; TRBD2 agrees at 7 bases. Germline CDR1 reads MGHRA; CDR2 reads YSYEKL. V gave up 1 base and J gave up 2 bases; unmatched junction bases: 8. This CDR3 has 17 amino acids. CDR3 coding DNA: TGCGCCAGCAGCCAAGGGCTAGATGGGGGGGCCTACAATGAGCAGTTCTTC. It specifies CASSQGLDGGAYNEQFF.

This chain joins TRBV9 and TRBJ1-5; no clear D gene. This CDR3 is built from 13 residues. With 4 bases removed from V and 5 bases from J, the gap between germline ends came to 10 bases. The germline CDR1 and CDR2 sequences are SGDLS and YYNGEE. The CDR3 DNA reads as TGTGCCAGCAGCAACGGGTCTTATCAGCCCCAGCATTTT. Residues: CASSNGSYQPQHF.

The chain has TRBV9 and TRBJ2-7, with 7 bases lining up with TRBD1. The germline V gene has CDR1 SGDLS and CDR2 YYNGEE. Germline trimming cut 4 bases from V and 5 bases from J; bases unmatched to any gene: 9. The CDR3 is 14 residues long. The chain's CDR3 is CASSPGQAGHEQYF. The CDR3 DNA follows: TGTGCCAGCAGCCCTGGACAGGCAGGGCACGAGCAGTACTTC.

This clonotype showed up just a few times. The chain is built from TRBV11-2 and TRBJ2-1, with TRBD2 matching over 7 bases. The CDR3 sequence is 16 residues long. Losses at the gene ends were 5 bases for V and 4 bases for J; bases not matched to a gene: 11. Per germline, CDR1 SGHAT and CDR2 FQNNGV. The CDR3, as DNA: TGTGCCAGCAGCCGGCGCGGGAGCGACGGGTACAATGAGCAGTTCTTC. It codes for CASSRRGSDGYNEQFF.

V is TRBV7-6 and J is TRBJ2-7, with a tentative D call TRBD2 (6 bases). Trimming removed 5 bases at V and 7 bases at J, with 18 bases between. Germline V gives CDR1 SGHVS, CDR2 FNYEAQ. The CDR3 is made up of 14 amino acids. CDR3 region: CASSLRAGSEEQYF. The CDR3 DNA sequence: TGTGCCAGCAGCCTCAGAGCCGGGAGCGAAGAGCAGTACTTC.

The chain has TRBV13 and TRBJ1-1; D is unresolved. The CDR3 is 12 amino acids. Germline CDR1 PRHDT, CDR2 FYEKMQ (reference sequence). Trimming shortened V by 3 bases and J by 8 bases, and 10 bases separated the two germline ends. The CDR3 region is CASSFQTLEAFF. The CDR3 coding sequence is TGTGCCAGCAGCTTTCAAACATTGGAAGCTTTCTTT.

The chain carries TRBV2 and TRBJ2-2; weak D call: TRBD2 (7 bases). V was cut by 3 bases and J by 3 bases, with 14 bases left in between. The CDR3 covers 16 residues. Germline values: CDR1 SNHLY, CDR2 FYNNEI. The CDR3 DNA reads TGTGCCAGCAGTGATCCTCGGGGGGCAGACACCGGGGAGCTGTTTTTT. Encoded protein: CASSDPRGADTGELFF.

This clonotype was seen only a few times. V is TRBV10-3 and J is TRBJ1-1; maybe TRBD1 (5 bases). The V end was cut by 3 bases, the J end by 0 bases, with 11 bases between. The germline V gene has CDR1 ENHRY and CDR2 SYGVKD. The CDR3 covers 15 residues. The CDR3 region has the DNA TGTGCCATCAGTGATGGGTCAGGGCTGAACACTGAAGCTTTCTTT. This encodes CAISDGSGLNTEAFF.

The J gene is TRBJ1-1, the V gene TRBV19, with a possible D match to TRBD1 (5 bases). This CDR3 contains 14 residues. The germline gives CDR1 LNHDA, CDR2 SQIVND (reference sequence). The V end lost 4 bases, the J end lost 0 bases, and 9 bases lay between the germline ends. The CDR3 loop is CASSTDTVNTEAFF. The DNA for the CDR3 is TGTGCCAGTAGTACGGACACCGTGAACACTGAAGCTTTCTTT.

This clonotype was detected a few times. This chain links TRBV6-2 or TRBV6-3 with TRBJ2-7; the match to TRBD2 covers 7 bases. This CDR3 is 13 amino acids long. Germline values: CDR1 MNHEY, CDR2 SVGEGT. With V trimmed by 5 bases and J by 4 bases, 5 bases remained unmatched. The CDR3 sequence: CASSPAGLYEQYF. CDR3 sequence (DNA): TGTGCCAGCAGTCCAGCGGGGCTGTACGAGCAGTACTTC.

This chain joins TRBV5-1 and TRBJ2-7, with D maybe TRBD2 (6 bases). V was cut by 0 bases and J by 1 base, with 17 bases left in between. This CDR3 has 17 residues. CDR1 is SGHRS and CDR2 is YFSETQ in the germline V gene. For the CDR3, the DNA is TGCGCCAGCAGCTTGGGGGATCGACGGGGGACTTCCTACGAGCAGTACTTC. Translation gives CASSLGDRRGTSYEQYF.

This rearrangement joins TRBV2 to TRBJ2-7; 10 nucleotides align to TRBD1. Trimming removed 7 bases from V and 2 bases from J; junction bases left unmatched: 5. CDR3 size: 14 residues. Germline V gene sequence: CDR1 SNHLY, CDR2 FYNNEI. CDR3 sequence reads: CASMTGQGTYEQYF. The CDR3 DNA follows: TGTGCCAGCATGACGGGACAGGGGACCTACGAGCAGTACTTC.

The V and J genes are TRBV6-5 and TRBJ2-2; a possible D gene is TRBD1 (6 bases). Per the germline V gene, CDR1 is MNHEY and CDR2 is SVGAGI. V gave up 5 bases and J gave up 6 bases, with 16 bases separating them. The CDR3 is 15 residues long. CDR3 DNA sequence: TGTGCCAGCAGTAGACTTCTAGGGGGATCCGGGGAGCTGTTTTTT. The encoded protein is CASSRLLGGSGELFF.

This clonotype was counted a few times. The chain recombines TRBV24-1 with TRBJ2-1; 9 nucleotides align to TRBD2. This CDR3 spans 16 amino acids. CDR1 and CDR2 from the germline V gene are KGHDR and SFDVKD. V lost 3 bases and J lost 7; bases outside the gene matches: 9. CDR3 loop: CATSDRGGRAWNEQFF. DNA of the CDR3: TGTGCCACCAGTGATCGGGGCGGGAGGGCCTGGAATGAGCAGTTCTTC.

A few counts support this clonotype. This rearrangement joins TRBV5-1 to TRBJ1-1; unclear D gene. CDR3 length: 15 residues. Germline V lookup: CDR1 SGHRS, CDR2 YFSETQ. Trimming shortened V by 1 base and J by 0 bases, and 10 bases separated the two germline ends. In DNA form, the CDR3 reads TGCGCCAGCAGCTTGTCGATGATCATGAACACTGAAGCTTTCTTT. Translation: CASSLSMIMNTEAFF.

This clonotype has a count of ten or more. The chain links TRBV7-7 to TRBJ2-5; 9 bases line up with TRBD1. This CDR3 contains 15 residues. Germline V gene sequence: CDR1 SSHAT, CDR2 FNYEAQ (reference sequence). V trimming: 5 bases; J trimming: 3 bases; junction bases outside the gene matches: 7. The CDR3 protein is CASSIRTGDEETQYF. The CDR3 nucleotides read TGTGCCAGCAGCATACGGACAGGGGATGAAGAGACCCAGTACTTC.

The J gene is TRBJ2-1, the V gene TRBV9, with TRBD2 identical over 10 bases. From germline, CDR1 is SGDLS and CDR2 YYNGEE. The CDR3 sequence is 15 residues long. With V trimmed by 3 bases and J by 5 bases, 5 bases remained unmatched. The CDR3 region has the DNA TGTGCCAGCAGCGCGAGCGGGGGGGCCCACAATGAGCAGTTCTTC. It translates to CASSASGGAHNEQFF.